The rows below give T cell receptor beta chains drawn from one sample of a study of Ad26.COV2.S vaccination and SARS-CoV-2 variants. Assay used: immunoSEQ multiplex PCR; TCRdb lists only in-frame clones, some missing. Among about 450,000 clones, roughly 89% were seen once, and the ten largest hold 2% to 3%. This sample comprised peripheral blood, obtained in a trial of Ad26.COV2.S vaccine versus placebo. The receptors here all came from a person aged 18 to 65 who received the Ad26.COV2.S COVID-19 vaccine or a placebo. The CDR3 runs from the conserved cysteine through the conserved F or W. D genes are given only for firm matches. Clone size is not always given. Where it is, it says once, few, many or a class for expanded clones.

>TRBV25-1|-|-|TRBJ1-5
CASSANGYGKGQPQHF
TGTGCCAGCAGTGCAAATGGGTATGGGAAGGGTCAGCCCCAGCATTTT
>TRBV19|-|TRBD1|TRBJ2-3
CASSRVGQLTSTDTQYF
TGTGCCAGTAGTCGCGTGGGACAGCTTACTAGCACAGATACGCAGTATTTT
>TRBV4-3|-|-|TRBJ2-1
CASSQDPRGYNEQFF
TGCGCCAGCAGCCAAGACCCTCGGGGATACAATGAGCAGTTCTTC
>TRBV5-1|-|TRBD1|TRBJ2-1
CASSFTGGINEQFF
TGCGCCAGCAGCTTTACAGGGGGGATTAATGAGCAGTTCTTC
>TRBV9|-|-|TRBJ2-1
CASSVTGAQYNEQFF
TGTGCCAGCAGCGTAACCGGGGCCCAATACAATGAGCAGTTCTTC
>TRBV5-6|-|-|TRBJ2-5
CASRRSVAETQYF
TGTGCCAGCAGACGTAGCGTGGCAGAGACCCAGTACTTC
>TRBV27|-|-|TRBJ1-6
CASSLSPGALNSPLHF
TGTGCCAGCAGTTTATCCCCGGGCGCCCTTAATTCACCCCTCCACTTT
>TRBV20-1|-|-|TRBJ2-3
CRPMDTQYF
TGCCGGCCGATGGATACGCAGTATTTT
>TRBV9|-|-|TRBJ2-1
CASSVAGDEQFF
TGTGCCAGCAGCGTAGCGGGCGATGAGCAGTTCTTC
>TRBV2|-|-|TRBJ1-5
CASSDRAYSNQPQHF
TGTGCCAGCAGTGATAGGGCCTATAGCAATCAGCCCCAGCATTTT
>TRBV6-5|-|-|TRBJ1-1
CASSLLPGGEAFF
TGTGCCAGCAGCCTTCTCCCGGGGGGAGAAGCTTTCTTT
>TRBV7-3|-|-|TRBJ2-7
CASSLQSGSSIYEQYF
TGTGCCAGCAGCTTACAATCCGGCAGTTCAATCTACGAGCAGTACTTC
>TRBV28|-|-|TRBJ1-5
CASSLTGTYYNQPQHF
TGTGCCAGCAGTTTAACAGGGACGTATTATAATCAGCCCCAGCATTTT
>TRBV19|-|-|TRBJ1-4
CASSIYRGDGEKLFF
TGTGCCAGTAGTATATATCGTGGGGACGGGGAAAAACTGTTTTTT
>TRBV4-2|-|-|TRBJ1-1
CASSYRSGRNTEAFF
TGTGCCAGCAGCTACCGGTCGGGGAGGAACACTGAAGCTTTCTTT
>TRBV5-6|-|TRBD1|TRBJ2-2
CASSRDFPGQGIAGELFF
TGTGCCAGCAGCCGAGATTTTCCGGGACAGGGGATCGCCGGGGAGCTGTTTTTT
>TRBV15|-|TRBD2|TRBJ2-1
CATSKGLAGDSLNNEQFF
TGTGCCACCAGCAAGGGACTAGCGGGCGATTCATTAAACAATGAGCAGTTCTTC
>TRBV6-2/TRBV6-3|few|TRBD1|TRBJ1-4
CASSYAGTGRATNEKLFF
TGTGCCAGCAGTTACGCCGGGACAGGGAGAGCAACTAATGAAAAACTGTTTTTT
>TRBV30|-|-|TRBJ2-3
CAWNPTADTQYF
TGTGCCTGGAACCCGACCGCAGATACGCAGTATTTT
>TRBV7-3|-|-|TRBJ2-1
CASSLGQPTYNEQFF
TGTGCCAGCAGCTTGGGCCAGCCAACCTACAATGAGCAGTTCTTC
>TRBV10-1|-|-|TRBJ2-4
CASLLPGRYVVF
TGCGCCAGTCTCCTTCCAGGGAGGTACGTAGTCTTC
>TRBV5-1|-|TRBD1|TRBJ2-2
CASSSGQGANGELFF
TGCGCCAGCAGTTCCGGACAGGGGGCAAACGGGGAGCTGTTTTTT
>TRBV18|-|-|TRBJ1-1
CASSSWTAEAFF
TGTGCCAGCTCATCCTGGACTGCTGAAGCTTTCTTT
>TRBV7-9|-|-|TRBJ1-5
CASSWGLNDYYSNQPQHF
TGTGCCAGCAGCTGGGGACTCAACGACTACTATAGCAATCAGCCCCAGCATTTT
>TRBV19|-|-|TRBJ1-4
CASSMTRGEKLFF
TGTGCCAGTAGTATGACCCGGGGCGAAAAACTGTTTTTT
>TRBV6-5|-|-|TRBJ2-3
CASSPRGLVADTQYF
TGTGCCAGCAGCCCCCGAGGGTTGGTGGCAGATACGCAGTATTTT
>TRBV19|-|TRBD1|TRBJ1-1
CASSILGQANTEAFF
TGTGCCAGTAGTATCTTAGGACAGGCAAACACTGAAGCTTTCTTT
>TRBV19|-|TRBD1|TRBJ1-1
CASSMAPGQGARTEAFF
TGTGCCAGTAGTATGGCCCCGGGGCAGGGGGCGAGGACTGAAGCTTTCTTT
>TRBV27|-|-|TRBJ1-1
CASSLSGRWNTEAFF
TGTGCCAGCAGTTTATCTGGGAGATGGAACACTGAAGCTTTCTTT
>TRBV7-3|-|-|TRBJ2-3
CASSLTGGRTTDTQYF
TGTGCCAGCAGCTTAACAGGTGGCAGGACCACAGATACGCAGTATTTT
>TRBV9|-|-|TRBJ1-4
CASSVVPNEKLFF
TGTGCCAGCAGCGTAGTACCTAATGAAAAACTGTTTTTT
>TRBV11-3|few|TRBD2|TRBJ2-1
CASSLSGGNEQFF
TGTGCCAGCAGCTTATCCGGGGGGAATGAGCAGTTCTTC
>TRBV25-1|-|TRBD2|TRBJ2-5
CASSRGRAASYQETQYF
TGTGCCAGCAGTCGGGGGAGGGCGGCTTCGTACCAAGAGACCCAGTACTTC
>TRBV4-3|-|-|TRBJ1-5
CASSQDAGEGPDNQPQHF
TGCGCCAGCAGCCAAGACGCCGGGGAGGGTCCCGACAATCAGCCCCAGCATTTT
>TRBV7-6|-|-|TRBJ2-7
CASSLGEGWQYF
TGTGCCAGCAGCTTAGGTGAGGGATGGCAGTACTTC
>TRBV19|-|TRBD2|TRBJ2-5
CASSINFGLAGPQETQYF
TGTGCCAGTAGTATCAACTTTGGACTAGCGGGGCCCCAAGAGACCCAGTACTTC
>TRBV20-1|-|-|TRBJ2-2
CSASYREGSGELFF
TGCAGTGCTAGTTACAGGGAAGGGTCCGGGGAGCTGTTTTTT
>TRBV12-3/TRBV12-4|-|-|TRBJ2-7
CASSPRQLEQYF
TGTGCCAGCAGTCCGAGACAGCTCGAGCAGTACTTC